The subject of this entry is one T cell receptor beta chain. cDNA serving as the sequencing template came from extracted, reverse transcribed RNA. Generated by immunoSEQ multiplex PCR, the TCRdb table keeps only in-frame clones and is missing some. The data show about 200,000 clones, roughly 50% seen once. The CDR3 is made up of 11 amino acids. Per the germline V gene, CDR1 is GTSNPN and CDR2 is SVGIG (reference sequence). Trimming stripped 5 bases from V and 11 bases from J, with 15 bases between. This sample stems from a study of CD8+ T cells in alopecia areata. Treatment: oral pan-JAK inhibitor, 5-10 mg twice daily. Separation by sorting yielded CD4+ and CD8+ T cells from PBMCs.

The input for sequencing was CD4+ T cells sorted from blood, taken at week 24, from a patient treated with tofacitinib. The TCR originated in a human donor with alopecia areata. The rearrangement links TRBV30 to TRBJ1-1; no definite D call. The CDR3: CAWSRGLEAFF. Here the CDR3 DNA reads TGTGCCTGGTCCCGCGGACTTGAGGCTTTCTTT.